Below are 21 T cell receptor beta chains sequenced from a single sample in a study of cytomegalovirus exposure and HLA in healthy donors. The data were produced by immunoSEQ multiplex PCR, yet TCRdb's version contains in-frame clones alone and is incomplete. The table lists about 250,000 clones, roughly 87% of them singletons. Sequencing used PBMCs. Every receptor here comes from a young man in good health and CMV-seropositive.

This chain connects TRBV4-2 to TRBJ2-7, with unresolved D. There are 15 residues in the CDR3. Looked up from germline, CDR1 is LGHNA and CDR2 is YNFKEQ. V was trimmed by 0 bases and J by 1 base, leaving 10 bases between them. DNA for the CDR3: TGTGCCAGCAGCCAAGAAGTGAAACAGTCCTACGAGCAGTACTTC. It translates to CASSQEVKQSYEQYF.

Here the CDR3 DNA reads TGCGCCAGCAGCTTTCGTAGGGGGGATACGCAGTATTTT. It encodes CASSFRRGDTQYF. The V call is TRBV5-1, the J call TRBJ2-3; tentative D call: TRBD1 (6 bases). Germline CDR1 reads SGHRS; CDR2 reads YFSETQ. The CDR3 is 13 residues long. The ends were cut back, 2 bases at V and 6 bases at J, with 10 bases in the middle. Full variable domain (remainder filled in from reference TRBV5-1 and TRBJ2-3): KAGVTQTPRYLIKTRGQQVTLSCSPISGHRSVSWYQQTPGQGLQFLFEYFSETQRNKGNFPGRFSGRQFSNSRSEMNVSTLELGDSALYLCASSFRRGDTQYFGPGTRLTVL.

This chain links TRBV11-3 with TRBJ2-2; D uncertain. V was cut by 5 bases and J by 2 bases, with 9 bases left in between. Per germline, CDR1 SGHNT and CDR2 YENEEA. The length of the CDR3 is 14 residues. The CDR3 nucleotides read TGTGCCAGCAGCGGCGACGGAAACACCGGGGAGCTGTTTTTT. Its protein is CASSGDGNTGELFF.

In DNA form, the CDR3 reads TGCGCCAGCAGCTTCGGGACAGGGGGCGGCGGGGAGCTGTTTTTT. This translates into CASSFGTGGGGELFF. The chain is built from TRBV5-1 and TRBJ2-2; 12 bases are shared with TRBD1. The germline CDR1 and CDR2 sequences are SGHRS and YFSETQ. The CDR3 extends over 15 amino acids. V was pared by 2 bases and J by 7 bases, with 3 bases of the junction left unmatched.

The chain couples TRBV6-5 to TRBJ2-2, with 8 positions matching TRBD1. Unmatched junction bases numbered 8, after V lost 4 bases and J lost 4 bases. Germline CDR1 and CDR2: MNHEY and SVGAGI. The CDR3 is made up of 16 amino acids. The CDR3 region has the DNA TGTGCCAGCAGTTCCCGGACAGGGCGGGGCACCGGGGAGCTGTTTTTT. Translating gives CASSSRTGRGTGELFF.

With respect to this clone: Other DNA sequences from this sample encode an identical CDR3 as well. This chain connects TRBV5-1 to TRBJ2-1; D remains ambiguous. The CDR3 contains 15 residues. Germline V lookup: CDR1 SGHRS, CDR2 YFSETQ. Between the trimmed V and J ends, which lost 0 bases and 0 bases, there was a span of 7 bases. This chain's CDR3 is CASSLADSSYNEQFF. CDR3 nucleotide sequence: TGCGCCAGCAGCTTGGCTGATAGCTCCTACAATGAGCAGTTCTTC.

The chain is built from TRBV13 and TRBJ1-1; D is undetermined. The CDR3 has 14 amino acids. V was cut by 5 bases and J by 1 base, with 11 bases left in between. Germline-derived CDR1 and CDR2 are PRHDT and FYEKMQ (reference sequence). This chain's CDR3 is CASSPRAGNTEAFF. The CDR3, as DNA: TGTGCCAGCAGCCCAAGGGCGGGGAACACTGAAGCTTTCTTT.

The chain carries TRBV9 and TRBJ1-1; 7 nucleotides align to TRBD1. Trimming removed 2 bases from V and 0 bases from J; junction bases left unmatched: 1. The CDR3 contains 14 residues. Germline assignment: CDR1 SGDLS and CDR2 YYNGEE. The CDR3, as DNA: TGTGCCAGCAGCGTGACAGGGATGAACACTGAAGCTTTCTTT. Translation gives CASSVTGMNTEAFF.

V gene TRBV2 combines with J gene TRBJ2-3; the D gene is possibly TRBD2 (7 bases). The CDR3 totals 15 residues. From germline, CDR1 is SNHLY and CDR2 FYNNEI. The V gene lost 9 bases and the J gene lost 2 bases, with 18 bases spanning the gap. The CDR3 spells CASMVGGTTTDTQYF. Here the CDR3 DNA reads TGTGCCAGTATGGTGGGAGGGACAACCACAGATACGCAGTATTTT.

V gene TRBV5-6 combines with J gene TRBJ1-2; 9 positions agree with TRBD1. The CDR3 is 14 residues long. The germline V gene has CDR1 SGHDT and CDR2 YYEEEE. V gave up 7 bases and J gave up 0 bases; unmatched junction bases: 4. CDR3 sequence: CASGTGPSNYGYTF. In DNA form, the CDR3 reads TGTGCCAGCGGGACAGGGCCCTCTAACTATGGCTACACCTTC.

This clone has just one count. The chain employs TRBV6-5 and TRBJ2-2; D is undetermined. The V gene lost 2 bases and the J gene lost 0 bases, with 1 base spanning the gap. From germline, CDR1 is MNHEY and CDR2 SVGAGI. This CDR3 is built from 13 residues. This CDR3 is CASSYANTGELFF. The CDR3 DNA reads TGTGCCAGCAGTTACGCGAACACCGGGGAGCTGTTTTTT.

This chain connects TRBV30 to TRBJ2-1, with 8 bases matching TRBD2. This CDR3 has 13 amino acids. V gave up 2 bases and J gave up 10 bases; unmatched junction bases: 7. CDR1 is GTSNPN and CDR2 is SVGIG in the germline V gene (reference sequence). CDR3 loop: CAWSKLAVPEQFF. CDR3 DNA: TGTGCCTGGAGTAAACTAGCGGTCCCGGAGCAGTTCTTC.

CDR3 DNA: TGTGCCAGCACTGACAGTGTTGGGTACACCGGGGAGCTGTTTTTT. Translation: CASTDSVGYTGELFF. This chain connects TRBV25-1 to TRBJ2-2; D possibly corresponds to TRBD1 (5 bases). The CDR3 length is 15 residues. V was cut by 7 bases and J by 3 bases, with 15 bases left in between. Germline CDR1 reads MGHDK; CDR2 reads SYGVNS. Full variable domain (missing parts from reference TRBV25-1 and TRBJ2-2): EADIYQTPRYLVIGTGKKITLECSQTMGHDKMYWYQQDPGMELHLIHYSYGVNSTEKGDLSSESTVSRIRTEHFPLTLESARPSHTSQYLCASTDSVGYTGELFFGEGSRLTVL.

The gene calls are TRBV5-6 and TRBJ1-1, with 9 bases fitting TRBD1. Germline CDR1 SGHDT, CDR2 YYEEEE. J gave up 6 bases and V 4 bases, and 10 bases lay outside the gene matches. The CDR3 runs to 15 residues. The CDR3 region is CASSLPLGQGSEAFF. The CDR3 DNA is TGTGCCAGCAGCCTACCTCTGGGACAGGGATCTGAAGCTTTCTTT.

The rearrangement links TRBV6-1 to TRBJ1-5; D possibly corresponds to TRBD1 (5 bases). V dropped 1 base and J dropped 6 bases, with 7 bases sitting between them. There are 13 residues in the CDR3. The germline V gene encodes CDR1 MNHNS and CDR2 SASEGT. For the CDR3, the DNA is TGTGCCAGCAGTGAAGATCAGGGTCAGCCCCAGCATTTT. This encodes CASSEDQGQPQHF.

CDR3 residues: CASSQGTGSLEEQYF. For the CDR3, the DNA is TGTGCCAGCAGCCAAGGGACTGGCTCCCTGGAGGAGCAGTACTTC. The chain joins TRBV5-6 to TRBJ2-7, with D maybe TRBD2 (6 bases). Trimming removed 4 bases from V and 7 bases from J, with 21 bases in between. The V gene's germline CDR1 is SGHDT and CDR2 YYEEEE. The CDR3 extends over 15 amino acids. Variable domain in full (rest from reference TRBV5-6 and TRBJ2-7): DAGVTQSPTHLIKTRGQQVTLRCSPKSGHDTVSWYQQALGQGPQFIFQYYEEEERQRGNFPDRFSGHQFPNYSSELNVNALLLGDSALYLCASSQGTGSLEEQYFGPGTRLTVT.

This clone was seen a handful of times. The V gene is TRBV14, the J gene TRBJ1-3; D unclear. The CDR3 is made up of 16 amino acids. Between the trimmed V and J ends, which lost 2 bases and 4 bases, there was a span of 15 bases. Germline V gene lookup returns CDR1 SGHDN and CDR2 FVKESK. The CDR3 DNA reads TGTGCCAGCAGCCAATTGGGCCTCACGGGAGGAAACACCATATATTTT. Its protein product is CASSQLGLTGGNTIYF.

DNA for the CDR3: TGTGCCAGCAGCTTGCTATACCACAGGGGCTCCTACAATGAGCAGTTCTTC. It codes for CASSLLYHRGSYNEQFF. The chain is built from TRBV5-6 and TRBJ2-1, with TRBD1 matching over 7 bases. V lost 1 base, J lost 0 bases, and 7 bases stayed unmatched. The CDR3 extends over 17 amino acids. Germline CDR1 and CDR2: SGHDT and YYEEEE.

The V and J genes are TRBV5-1 and TRBJ2-1; TRBD2 might be the D (6 bases). The length of the CDR3 is 14 residues. V gave up 2 bases and J gave up 16 bases, with 22 bases separating them. Germline loops: CDR1 SGHRS, CDR2 YFSETQ. In DNA, the CDR3 is TGCGCCAGCAGCTTCACGCGAGCGGCTAGCGCCCTCTTCTTC. Its translation: CASSFTRAASALFF. Supplemented by reference TRBV5-1 and TRBJ2-1, the full variable domain reads KAGVTQTPRYLIKTRGQQVTLSCSPISGHRSVSWYQQTPGQGLQFLFEYFSETQRNKGNFPGRFSGRQFSNSRSEMNVSTLELGDSALYLCASSFTRAASALFFGPGTRLTVL.

The CDR3 DNA sequence: TGTGCCATCAACCAGGGGGCTAACACTGAAGCTTTCTTT. This gives the protein CAINQGANTEAFF. The gene calls are TRBV10-3 and TRBJ1-1; 8 positions match TRBD1. The length of the CDR3 is 13 residues. Trimming took 7 bases from V and 2 from J; bases not matched to a gene: 3. Germline CDR1 reads ENHRY; CDR2 reads SYGVKD.

The genes are TRBV29-1 and TRBJ2-7, with 7 bases lining up with TRBD1. Losses at the gene ends were 7 bases for V and 2 bases for J; bases not matched to a gene: 8. Germline values: CDR1 SQVTM, CDR2 ANQGSEA. The CDR3 has 13 residues. CDR3 in DNA: TGCAGCGCTAAGACAGGGACCACCTACGAGCAGTACTTC. It specifies CSAKTGTTYEQYF.